This is a list of T cell receptor beta chains from one sample in a study of tumor-infiltrating lymphocytes in primary liver carcinoma. TCRdb passed the multiplex PCR reads through MiXCR, listing each CDR3 protein once. This repertoire shows 300,000 to 350,000 distinct CDR3 sequences, 65% found once; its top ten account for about 6%. Sequenced: peripheral blood. The receptors originated from a middle-aged man with primary liver carcinoma and hepatitis B virus infection. Both conserved end residues are part of each CDR3. A D gene is named only where the DNA matches it firmly. Size is omitted from some rows. Given values are once, few, many or a class for expanded clones.

abundance | j_gene | d_gene | v_gene | CDR3aa | CDR3nt
. | TRBJ2-5 | TRBD1 | TRBV11-2 | CASILDLGTGEETQYF | TGTGCCAGTATCTTAGATCTTGGGACAGGGGAAGAGACCCAGTACTTC
many | TRBJ1-6 | TRBD1 | TRBV5-6 | CASSLRTGAYNSPLHF | TGTGCCAGCAGCCTAAGGACAGGGGCATATAATTCACCCCTCCACTTT
medium-sized | TRBJ2-1 | . | TRBV11-2 | CASSLVHGYNEQFF | TGTGCCAGCAGCTTAGTTCACGGCTACAATGAGCAGTTCTTC
few | TRBJ2-7 | . | TRBV30 | CAWGATGRGQYF | TGTGCCTGGGGGGCCACAGGCCGCGGACAGTACTTC
. | TRBJ2-3 | . | TRBV5-4 | CASSQGWSIRTQYF | TGTGCCAGCAGCCAGGGTTGGAGCATTCGAACGCAGTATTTT
. | TRBJ2-3 | . | TRBV11-3 | CDSSPDVGGQYF | TGTGACAGTAGCCCGGACGTAGGAGGGCAGTATTTT
few | TRBJ1-5 | TRBD1 | TRBV5-4 | CASSLRQGTQGTQHF | TGTGCCAGCAGCTTAAGACAGGGAACACAGGGGACCCAGCATTTT
. | TRBJ2-2 | . | TRBV11-2 | CASSSVPSNTGELFF | TGTGCCAGTAGCTCAGTCCCTTCAAACACCGGGGAGCTGTTTTTT
many | TRBJ2-1 | . | TRBV4-2 | CASSQGSPSDNEQFF | TGTGCCAGCAGCCAAGGTAGCCCCTCGGACAATGAGCAGTTCTTC
. | TRBJ2-4 | . | TRBV24-1 | CVTSGDAAKNIQYF | TGTGTCACCAGTGGCGACGCAGCCAAAAACATTCAGTACTTC
. | TRBJ2-7 | TRBD2 | TRBV11-2 | CASGGLAGVGEQYF | TGTGCCAGCGGAGGACTAGCGGGAGTTGGCGAGCAGTACTTC
. | TRBJ1-5 | TRBD1 | TRBV6-2/TRBV6-3 | CASRKEPGDRGYSNQPQHF | TGTGCCAGCAGGAAAGAACCCGGGGACAGGGGCTATAGCAATCAGCCCCAGCATTTT
. | TRBJ2-1 | . | TRBV5-5 | CASSLTGPPSDEQSF | TGTGCCAGCAGCCTGACTGGGCCCCCGTCTGATGAGCAGTCCTTC
. | TRBJ1-1 | . | TRBV11-2 | CASSLTGFWDTEAFF | TGTGCCAGCAGCTTAACAGGGTTCTGGGACACTGAAGCTTTCTTT
. | TRBJ2-5 | . | TRBV28 | CASSRRGKTQYF | TGTGCCAGCAGTCGCCGAGGGAAGACCCAGTACTTC
many | TRBJ1-1 | TRBD1 | TRBV7-9 | CASRITGGKTEAFF | TGTGCCAGCAGGATAACAGGGGGGAAGACTGAAGCTTTCTTT
. | TRBJ2-2 | . | TRBV11-2 | CACSLEPGRGTSSAGELFF | TGTGCCTGCAGCTTAGAACCTGGGCGCGGGACCAGCTCGGCCGGGGAGCTGTTTTTT
. | TRBJ2-1 | . | TRBV11-2 | CASSSKGPQGEQFF | TGTGCCAGCAGCTCAAAAGGGCCTCAGGGTGAGCAGTTCTTC
. | TRBJ1-1 | . | TRBV11-2 | CASSLNGQNTEAFF | TGTGCCAGTAGCTTAAATGGGCAGAACACTGAAGCTTTCTTT
few | TRBJ2-3 | TRBD1 | TRBV6-1 | CASLTGYGTDTQYF | TGTGCCAGTCTGACAGGGTACGGCACAGATACGCAGTATTTT
. | TRBJ1-2 | TRBD1 | TRBV6-2/TRBV6-3 | CASSHSKLGTASYGYTF | TGTGCCAGCAGTCATTCAAAACTCGGGACAGCCTCCTATGGCTACACCTTC
many | TRBJ2-6 | TRBD1 | TRBV10-3 | CAISESGGAGANVLTF | TGTGCCATCAGTGAGTCAGGGGGCGCTGGGGCCAACGTCCTGACTTTC
. | TRBJ2-3 | TRBD2 | TRBV10-1 | CATYKIAPGGDTQYF | TGCGCCACATATAAAATAGCGCCGGGAGGAGATACGCAGTATTTT
. | TRBJ2-7 | . | TRBV11-2 | CTSSYFNEQYF | TGTACCAGCAGTTATTTCAACGAGCAGTACTTC
. | TRBJ1-5 | . | TRBV6-6 | CASSSGSNQPQHF | TGTGCCAGCAGTTCGGGCTCCAATCAGCCCCAGCATTTT
few | TRBJ2-7 | TRBD1 | TRBV11-2 | CAGSSDRGSEGEQYF | TGTGCTGGCAGCTCGGACAGGGGGAGCGAGGGCGAGCAGTACTTC
. | TRBJ1-1 | . | TRBV6-2/TRBV6-3 | CASSYGLRPAFF | TGTGCCAGCAGTTATGGACTCAGACCAGCTTTCTTT
many | TRBJ2-2 | TRBD2 | TRBV29-1 | CSVALAGGAGELFF | TGCAGCGTTGCTCTAGCGGGAGGTGCCGGGGAGCTGTTTTTT
. | TRBJ2-3 | . | TRBV11-2 | CASSPISPTLAESTDAQYF | TGTGCCAGCAGCCCCATAAGCCCGACACTAGCAGAAAGCACAGATGCGCAGTATTTT
many | TRBJ2-1 | TRBD2 | TRBV12-3/TRBV12-4 | CASSFGTSGSGEQFF | TGTGCCAGCAGTTTTGGGACTAGCGGGAGTGGCGAGCAGTTCTTC
. | TRBJ2-3 | . | TRBV9 | CASSVASTSTDTQYF | TGTGCCAGCAGCGTAGCCAGTACTAGCACAGATACGCAGTATTTT
many | TRBJ2-2 | . | TRBV6-1 | CASSDPPGVRSGELFF | TGTGCCAGCAGTGATCCCCCCGGGGTTAGGTCCGGGGAGCTGTTTTTT
many | TRBJ2-1 | TRBD2 | TRBV6-2/TRBV6-3 | CASSYGFFRTSDSYNEQFF | TGTGCCAGCAGTTACGGTTTTTTTAGGACTAGCGATTCCTACAATGAGCAGTTCTTC
many | TRBJ1-5 | . | TRBV6-5 | CASQRGEDQPQHF | TGTGCCAGTCAACGGGGTGAGGATCAGCCCCAGCATTTT
. | TRBJ2-1 | TRBD2 | TRBV10-3 | CAISALAGGTSSYNEQFF | TGTGCCATCAGTGCACTAGCGGGAGGGACCAGCTCCTACAATGAGCAGTTCTTC
once | TRBJ1-4 | . | TRBV28 | CATSSGNEKLFF | TGTGCCACCAGTTCTGGAAATGAAAAACTGTTTTTT
many | TRBJ2-5 | . | TRBV29-1 | CSSRRSEETQYF | TGCAGCTCAAGGAGGTCAGAAGAGACCCAGTACTTC
many | TRBJ2-1 | TRBD2 | TRBV29-1 | CSVEEAGDNEQFF | TGCAGCGTTGAAGAAGCGGGGGACAATGAGCAGTTCTTC
. | TRBJ2-6 | TRBD1 | TRBV10-3 | CAISEGTVSGAKVLTF | TGTGCCATCAGTGAGGGGACAGTATCTGGGGCCAAGGTCCTGACTTTC
once | TRBJ2-5 | . | TRBV29-1 | CSVADGAQQETQYF | TGCAGCGTTGCGGACGGGGCCCAGCAAGAGACCCAGTACTTC
many | TRBJ1-1 | . | TRBV6-6 | CASSVQGNTEAFF | TGTGCCAGCAGCGTACAGGGGAACACTGAAGCTTTCTTT
. | TRBJ2-2 | . | TRBV11-2 | CASSCVQTNTGELFF | TGTGCCAGCAGCTGTGTACAGACTAACACCGGGGAGCTGTTTTTC
many | TRBJ2-7 | . | TRBV11-2 | CASSLTGNEQYF | TGTGCCAGCAGCTTAACGGGAAACGAGCAGTACTTC
. | TRBJ1-4 | . | TRBV6-1 | CASIETPDEKLFF | TGTGCCAGCATTGAAACCCCTGATGAAAAACTGTTTTTT